This TCR beta chain was documented in a study of cytomegalovirus exposure and HLA in healthy donors. Study results and limitations: In an earlier analysis, most TCR beta V segments were productive about 87% or about 30% of the time.

From germline, CDR1 is SGHKS and CDR2 YYEKEE (reference sequence). Deletions cut 2 bases from V and 5 bases from J, with 13 bases between. This CDR3 is 14 amino acids long. PCR employed 60 Vbeta and 13 Jbeta primers. Using immunoSEQ multiplex PCR, the repertoire was profiled, and TCRdb retains in-frame clones only, with some absent. The repertoire has about 140,000 clones, about 80% of them found once; the top ten carry around 4.1%. Turning to this clone: Its antigen remains unidentified.

V and J are TRBV5-5 and TRBJ1-1; D unresolved. Input material: PBMCs. This receptor was obtained from a man aged 35 to 55 in good health and CMV-seropositive. CDR3 protein: CASSFSLGSTEAFF. CDR3 DNA sequence: TGTGCCAGCAGCTTCAGCCTAGGAAGTACTGAAGCTTTCTTT.